Listed below are T cell receptor beta chains from one sample, sequenced in a study of T cell responses to AZD1222 COVID-19 vaccine. Here immunoSEQ multiplex PCR was the method, and the copy in TCRdb shows in-frame clones only, minus some. The sample consists of 130,000 or so clones, 70% to 90% of them appearing once. Specimen: peripheral blood, collected 28 days after the second AZD1222 dose. The source is an adult who received the AZD1222 COVID-19 vaccine. The CDR3 runs from the conserved cysteine through the conserved F or W. A D gene is named only where the DNA matches it firmly. Expanded clones are given a class, and other clones once, few, many or no size at all.

v_call: TRBV21-1; d_call: NA; j_call: TRBJ2-1; clone_size: NA; cdr3_aa: CASKQGESSYNEQFF; cdr3_nt: TGTGCCAGTAAACAGGGAGAAAGCTCCTACAATGAGCAGTTCTTC
v_call: TRBV4-1; d_call: NA; j_call: TRBJ1-6; clone_size: few; cdr3_aa: CASSQPWSSYNSPLHF; cdr3_nt: TGCGCCAGCAGCCAACCTTGGTCCTCCTATAATTCACCCCTCCACTTT
v_call: TRBV6-2/TRBV6-3; d_call: NA; j_call: TRBJ2-1; clone_size: NA; cdr3_aa: CASSSYEQFF; cdr3_nt: TGTGCCAGCAGTTCTTATGAGCAGTTCTTC
v_call: TRBV5-1; d_call: NA; j_call: TRBJ1-2; clone_size: NA; cdr3_aa: CASSLGMGYGYTF; cdr3_nt: TGCGCCAGCAGCTTGGGGATGGGCTATGGCTACACCTTC
v_call: TRBV27; d_call: NA; j_call: TRBJ2-3; clone_size: few; cdr3_aa: CASSLYGQDTQYF; cdr3_nt: TGTGCCAGCAGTTTATATGGACAAGATACGCAGTATTTT
v_call: TRBV28; d_call: TRBD1; j_call: TRBJ1-3; clone_size: NA; cdr3_aa: CASTSGGGPFSGNTIYF; cdr3_nt: TGTGCCAGCACCTCGGGAGGGGGCCCCTTCTCTGGAAACACCATATATTTT
v_call: TRBV27; d_call: NA; j_call: TRBJ2-7; clone_size: NA; cdr3_aa: CASSFGQGYEQYF; cdr3_nt: TGTGCCAGCAGTTTCGGGCAGGGCTACGAGCAGTACTTC
v_call: TRBV11-2; d_call: NA; j_call: TRBJ1-2; clone_size: few; cdr3_aa: CASSFNRNYGYTF; cdr3_nt: TGTGCCAGCAGCTTCAACAGAAACTATGGCTACACCTTC
v_call: TRBV5-4; d_call: NA; j_call: TRBJ1-4; clone_size: NA; cdr3_aa: CASSPRDNEKLFF; cdr3_nt: TGTGCCAGCAGCCCTCGGGATAATGAAAAACTGTTTTTT
v_call: TRBV5-1; d_call: TRBD1; j_call: TRBJ2-2; clone_size: NA; cdr3_aa: CASSLARTGNTGELFF; cdr3_nt: TGCGCCAGCAGCTTGGCCAGGACAGGGAACACCGGGGAGCTGTTTTTT
v_call: TRBV6-5; d_call: NA; j_call: TRBJ1-2; clone_size: NA; cdr3_aa: CASSYAALGYGYTF; cdr3_nt: TGTGCCAGCAGTTACGCAGCCCTCGGCTATGGCTACACCTTC
v_call: TRBV18; d_call: NA; j_call: TRBJ1-1; clone_size: NA; cdr3_aa: CASSPRKIPGGAEAFF; cdr3_nt: TGTGCCAGCTCACCACGAAAGATACCCGGAGGGGCTGAAGCTTTCTTT
v_call: TRBV5-1; d_call: NA; j_call: TRBJ1-2; clone_size: NA; cdr3_aa: CASSLDSERGYTF; cdr3_nt: TGCGCCAGCAGCCTGGACAGCGAGCGAGGCTACACCTTC
v_call: TRBV20-1; d_call: NA; j_call: TRBJ2-1; clone_size: NA; cdr3_aa: CSASDGGTSYNEQFF; cdr3_nt: TGCAGTGCTAGTGATGGAGGGACCTCGTACAATGAGCAGTTCTTC